What follows describes a single T cell receptor beta chain. Its antigen is as yet unknown. Healthy Caucasians supplied all donations. Germline V gene lookup returns CDR1 KGHSH and CDR2 LQKENI. V was pared by 1 base and J by 11 bases, with 10 bases of the junction left unmatched. The CDR3 extends over 14 amino acids. This sample was included in a study of identical twins. Study-wide findings and caveats: A lower insertion count was a feature of abundant cord blood beta clonotypes, with no such feature in memory repertoires. Partial confounding of zero-insertion analyses by invariant MAIT and iNKT cells was possible.

Addition of a universal primer site occurred through template switching, and cDNA carried unique molecular identifiers. TCRdb fed the 5' RACE reads into MiXCR, producing one record per CDR3 protein. Of some 1,600,000 distinct CDR3 sequences listed, around 29% were seen once; the top ten hold about 0.27%. The source is a newborn girl in good health. The source material was cord blood. V is TRBV18 and J is TRBJ2-5, with TRBD1 matching 7 bases. The DNA for the CDR3 is TGTGCCAGCTCACCACAGGGGGCGAACAATGAGCAGTACTTC. It specifies CASSPQGANNEQYF. The full variable domain, with the rest looked up from reference TRBV18 and TRBJ2-5, is NAGVMQNPRHLVRRRGQEARLRCSPMKGHSHVYWYRQLPEEGLKFMVYLQKENIIDESGMPKERFSAEFPKEGPSILRIQQVVRGDSAAYFCASSPQGANNEQYFGPGTRLLVL.